This T cell receptor beta chain was recovered during a study of blood T cells in healthy people across ages. The use of a sample-barcoded 5' primer and a J-beta primer mix characterized a second PCR of 7 to 11 cycles. TCRdb re-derived calls from the 5' RACE reads in MiXCR, one entry per CDR3 protein. The table has approximately 1.5 million distinct CDR3 sequences, 35% to 45% seen once. Trimming took 0 bases from V and 0 from J; bases not matched to a gene: 9. CDR3 length: 17 amino acids. The germline gives CDR1 SGHKS, CDR2 YYEKEE (reference sequence). Source material: blood. The TCR sequence derives from a woman aged 18-29 years in good health. The gene calls are TRBV5-5 and TRBJ2-7; 7 bases are a match to TRBD2. DNA for the CDR3: TGTGCCAGCAGCTTGGCCACGACTAGCAAGAGCTCCTACGAGCAGTACTTC. It encodes CASSLATTSKSSYEQYF.